This T cell receptor (beta chain) was documented in a study of blood T cell repertoires in COVID-19. Overall study: Acute and convalescent COVID-19 samples came from the United States, Italy and Spain.

Method: immunoSEQ multiplex PCR; TCRdb's copy keeps in-frame clones and lacks some. The sample holds about 110,000 clones, approximately 90% seen once. This CDR3 spans 15 amino acids. CDR1 and CDR2 (germline): SNHLY, FYNNEI. Trimming left V 3 bases short and J 2 bases short, with 11 bases between. The specimen was peripheral blood. The chain joins TRBV2 to TRBJ1-5; tentative D call: TRBD1 (6 bases). The clonotype was recovered from a human donor in a cohort sampled during active COVID-19. The CDR3 reads CASSDGGAGNQPQHF. CDR3 nucleotide sequence: TGTGCCAGCAGTGATGGGGGCGCGGGCAATCAGCCCCAGCATTTT.